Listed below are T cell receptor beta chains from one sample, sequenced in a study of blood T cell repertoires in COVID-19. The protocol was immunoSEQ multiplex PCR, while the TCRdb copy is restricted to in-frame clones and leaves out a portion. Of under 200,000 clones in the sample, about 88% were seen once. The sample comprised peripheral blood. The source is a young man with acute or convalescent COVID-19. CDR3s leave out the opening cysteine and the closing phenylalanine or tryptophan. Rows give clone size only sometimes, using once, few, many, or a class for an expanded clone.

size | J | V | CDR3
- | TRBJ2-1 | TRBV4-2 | ASSQDPLEAGGPLNNEQF
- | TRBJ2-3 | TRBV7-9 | ASRPGGQMVDTQY
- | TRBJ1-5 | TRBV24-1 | ATSDQGLGNQPQH
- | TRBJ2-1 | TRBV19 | ASSIGRTSGGASSYNEQF
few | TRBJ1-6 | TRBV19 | ASSMVFGGRSYNSPLH
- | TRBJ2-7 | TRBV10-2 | ASSWGLAGYEQY
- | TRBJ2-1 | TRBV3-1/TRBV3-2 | ASSQGGRADEQF
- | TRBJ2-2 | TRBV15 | ATSRGRPNTGELF
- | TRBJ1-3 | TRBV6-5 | ASSYSNRITGNTIY
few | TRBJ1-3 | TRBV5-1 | ASSRDSGASGNTIY
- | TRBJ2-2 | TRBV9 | ASSPRDRAGTGELF
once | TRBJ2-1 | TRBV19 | ASSIGSGTGPYNEQF
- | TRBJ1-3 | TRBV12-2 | ASRLPVTVSSGNTIY
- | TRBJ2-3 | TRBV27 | ASTSGGAGTDTQY
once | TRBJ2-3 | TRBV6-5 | ASSRDRVTDTQY
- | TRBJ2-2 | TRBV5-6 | ASSLVTRVTGELF